These 24 T cell receptor beta chains originate from one sample sequenced in a study of cytomegalovirus exposure and HLA in healthy donors. The PCR contained 60 Vbeta and 13 Jbeta primers. Only in-frame clones appear in the TCRdb table, and some are missing; sequencing was by immunoSEQ multiplex PCR. The sample records 100,000 to 150,000 clones, 70% to 80% being singletons. Sequenced sample: PBMCs. The receptor source for this set is a woman aged 60-75 years in good health and CMV-seropositive.

This sequence joins TRBV7-6 and TRBJ2-1; TRBD1 aligns across 10 bases. Germline V lookup: CDR1 SGHVS, CDR2 FNYEAQ. There are 15 residues in the CDR3. The junction had 4 bases not matched to a gene; V was cut back by 5 bases and J by 3 bases. The CDR3 coding sequence is TGTGCCAGCAGCCCCCGGACAGGGGGCTACAATGAGCAGTTCTTC. Translating it yields CASSPRTGGYNEQFF.

Only a few counts were recorded for this clone. The genes are TRBV6-1 and TRBJ2-1; 7 bases map to TRBD1. With V trimmed by 6 bases and J by 8 bases, 7 bases remained unmatched. CDR3 length: 13 amino acids. Germline values: CDR1 MNHNS, CDR2 SASEGT. The CDR3 region is CASRMTGIHEQFF. CDR3 sequence (DNA): TGTGCCAGCAGGATGACAGGGATCCATGAGCAGTTCTTC.

V is TRBV29-1 and J is TRBJ2-1; 11 bases align to TRBD2. The germline gives CDR1 SQVTM, CDR2 ANQGSEA. The V segment lost 3 bases and the J segment 3 bases; nucleotides outside the gene matches: 7. This CDR3 spans 16 amino acids. CDR3 region: CSVESLAGGLYNEQFF. CDR3 nucleotide sequence: TGCAGCGTTGAGTCCCTAGCGGGGGGCCTCTACAATGAGCAGTTCTTC.

The chain has TRBV5-4 and TRBJ2-7, with a possible D match to TRBD1 (6 bases). CDR1 and CDR2 (germline): SGHNT, YYREEE (reference sequence). V dropped 2 bases and J dropped 7 bases, with 10 bases sitting between them. The CDR3 has 12 residues. CDR3 loop: CASSFDRMEQYF. The CDR3 DNA is TGTGCCAGCAGCTTTGACAGGATGGAGCAGTACTTC.

This chain uses TRBV7-3 with TRBJ1-1; the match to TRBD1 covers 8 bases. J lost 3 bases, V lost 2 bases, and 8 bases had no gene match. The CDR3 has 16 amino acids. Per germline, CDR1 SGHTA and CDR2 FQGTGA. The CDR3 here is CASSLDDRGADTEAFF. The CDR3 DNA sequence: TGTGCCAGCAGCTTAGACGACAGGGGCGCGGACACTGAAGCTTTCTTT.

V and J are TRBV6-6 and TRBJ2-1; possibly TRBD1 for D (5 bases). This CDR3 has 16 amino acids. The V end lost 5 bases, the J end lost 5 bases, and 19 bases lay between the germline ends. Per the germline V gene, CDR1 is MNHNY and CDR2 is SVGAGI (reference sequence). The CDR3 protein is CASSPLGPGGDNEQFF. In nucleotides, the CDR3 is TGTGCCAGCAGTCCCTTGGGGCCGGGTGGCGACAATGAGCAGTTCTTC.

This clone was detected once. CDR3 nucleotide sequence: TGTGCCAGCAGTTACGCGGCGGAGACTGAAGCTTTCTTT. Residues: CASSYAAETEAFF. The chain carries TRBV6-5 and TRBJ1-1; D gene uncertain. The CDR3 sequence is 13 residues long. Between the trimmed V and J ends, which lost 2 bases and 5 bases, there was a span of 9 bases. CDR1 MNHEY and CDR2 SVGAGI come from the germline V gene.

The chain links TRBV5-1 to TRBJ2-5, with 11 bases matching TRBD2. Judging by the DNA end, TRBJ2-7 fits better; the J call may be wrong. This CDR3 has 16 amino acids. Germline assignment: CDR1 SGHRS and CDR2 YFSETQ. DNA for the CDR3: TGCGCCAGCAGCCCTATGTTAGCGGGGGGGCCCTACGAGCAGTACTTC. Protein product: CASSPMLAGGPYEQYF.

V gene TRBV5-1 combines with J gene TRBJ2-7, with D unresolved. The V gene lost 1 base and the J gene lost 7 bases, with 6 bases spanning the gap. CDR1 is SGHRS, CDR2 YFSETQ, per germline. The CDR3 is 11 amino acids. The CDR3 DNA follows: TGCGCCAGCAGCTTGAAGACAGAGCAGTACTTC. As protein: CASSLKTEQYF.

The chain couples TRBV15 to TRBJ1-2; 7 bases align to TRBD1. The CDR3 contains 16 residues. Germline CDR1 and CDR2: LNHNV and YYDKDF (reference sequence). The ends lost 0 bases at V and 2 bases at J; junction bases unmatched: 6. In DNA, the CDR3 is TGTGCCACCAGCAGAGATCCACAGGGGCCAAACTATGGCTACACCTTC. Residues: CATSRDPQGPNYGYTF.

This chain links TRBV18 with TRBJ1-2; TRBD1 is a possible D gene (5 bases). Germline values: CDR1 KGHSH, CDR2 LQKENI. This CDR3 is built from 14 residues. V gave up 2 bases and J gave up 4 bases, with 11 bases separating them. The CDR3 DNA sequence: TGTGCCAGCTCACCAGAAGGTCAGGGCTATGGCTACACCTTC. Encoded protein: CASSPEGQGYGYTF. The variable domain in full, with the rest retrieved from reference TRBV18 and TRBJ1-2, is NAGVMQNPRHLVRRRGQEARLRCSPMKGHSHVYWYRQLPEEGLKFMVYLQKENIIDESGMPKERFSAEFPKEGPSILRIQQVVRGDSAAYFCASSPEGQGYGYTFGSGTRLTVV.

This chain connects TRBV6-5 to TRBJ1-5, with 7 bases that match TRBD1. The CDR3 runs to 12 residues. The V segment lost 5 bases and the J segment 7 bases; nucleotides outside the gene matches: 2. Germline CDR1 and CDR2: MNHEY and SVGAGI. The chain's CDR3 is CASSRQGQPQHF. The CDR3 DNA sequence: TGTGCCAGCAGTCGACAGGGACAGCCCCAGCATTTT.

V usage is TRBV10-1 and J usage is TRBJ2-5, with TRBD1 matching 8 bases. The end of the DNA aligns better with TRBJ2-7, so the J call may be wrong. The CDR3 has 17 amino acids. CDR1 and CDR2 (germline): WNHNN, SYGVQD (reference sequence). CDR3 sequence: CASSEYPLQGGTYEQYF. CDR3 coding DNA: TGCGCCAGCAGTGAGTATCCCCTACAGGGGGGAACCTACGAGCAGTACTTC.

The chain couples TRBV10-2 to TRBJ1-1, with a weak D call TRBD1 (6 bases). Germline CDR1 is WSHSY and CDR2 is SAAADI. V shed 2 bases and J shed 2 bases, with 18 bases lying between them. CDR3 size: 17 residues. The CDR3 DNA sequence: TGCGCCAGCAGTGAGGGGCAGGGGCGAGGTAGTAACACTGAAGCTTTCTTT. Translating it yields CASSEGQGRGSNTEAFF.

The rearrangement uses TRBV18 and TRBJ2-4, with a possible D match to TRBD1 (5 bases). CDR1 KGHSH and CDR2 LQKENI come from the germline V gene. Deletions cut 1 base from V and 2 bases from J, with 18 bases between. CDR3 length: 18 residues. This chain's CDR3 is CASSPLEQVGLTKNIQYF. The CDR3 nucleotides read TGTGCCAGCTCACCACTCGAACAGGTGGGGTTGACCAAAAACATTCAGTACTTC.

This clone came up a few times. The chain couples TRBV19 to TRBJ1-1; D call uncertain. Trimming stripped 4 bases from V and 1 base from J, with 16 bases between. The CDR3 loop spans 16 amino acids. Germline V gene sequence: CDR1 LNHDA, CDR2 SQIVND (reference sequence). The CDR3 is CASSTAGMGKNTEAFF. In nucleotides, the CDR3 is TGTGCCAGTAGTACGGCGGGAATGGGGAAGAACACTGAAGCTTTCTTT.

This clone was counted once. CDR3 amino acids: CASSATGVYEQFF. CDR3 nucleotide sequence: TGTGCCAGCAGCGCAACAGGGGTTTATGAGCAGTTCTTC. V is TRBV7-3 and J is TRBJ2-1; 7 bases map to TRBD1. The CDR3 totals 13 residues. In germline, CDR1 is SGHTA, CDR2 FQGTGA. J was trimmed by 8 bases and V by 5 bases; bases with no gene match: 6.

For the CDR3, the DNA is TGCGCCAGCAGTGATGAGGGGGCGTATGGCTACACCTTC. Its protein product is CASSDEGAYGYTF. This sequence joins TRBV10-1 and TRBJ1-2; 7 bases are a match to TRBD1. Losses at the gene ends were 3 bases for V and 5 bases for J; bases not matched to a gene: 3. This CDR3 is built from 13 residues. Germline CDR1 is WNHNN and CDR2 is SYGVQD (reference sequence).

The CDR3 DNA reads as TGTGCCAGTAGCGGTTATAGCACAGATACGCAGTATTTT. It encodes CASSGYSTDTQYF. This rearrangement joins TRBV19 to TRBJ2-3, with D unclear. Germline loops: CDR1 LNHDA, CDR2 SQIVND (reference sequence). This CDR3 is 13 amino acids long. V shed 6 bases and J shed 0 bases, with 7 bases lying between them.

The V call is TRBV19, the J call TRBJ2-2, with 9 bases fitting TRBD2. The germline gives CDR1 LNHDA, CDR2 SQIVND (reference sequence). The CDR3 runs to 15 residues. With 9 bases clipped from V and 2 bases from J, the junction kept 7 bases outside the gene matches. The CDR3: CASVPGLANTGELFF. For the CDR3, the DNA is TGTGCCAGCGTTCCGGGACTAGCAAACACCGGGGAGCTGTTTTTT.

Only one count was recorded for this clone. The chain has TRBV4-1 and TRBJ2-5; no firm D call. The J call may be in error: the DNA end matches TRBJ2-7 better. Germline V gene sequence: CDR1 MGHRA, CDR2 YSYEKL. This CDR3 has 15 amino acids. The DNA for the CDR3 is TGCGCCAGCAGCCAAGTCGACGGTAGCTCCTACGAGCAGTACTTC. Translating it yields CASSQVDGSSYEQYF.

The chain uses TRBV10-3 and TRBJ2-7; D unresolved. With 3 bases removed from V and 3 bases from J, the gap between germline ends came to 12 bases. In germline, CDR1 is ENHRY, CDR2 SYGVKD. CDR3 length: 14 amino acids. The CDR3, as DNA: TGTGCCATCAGTGAACCACAGTTTTACTACGAGCAGTACTTC. This codes for CAISEPQFYYEQYF.

CDR3 amino acids: CASSSGTGGAGYGYTF. The CDR3 nucleotides read TGTGCCAGCAGCTCCGGGACAGGGGGCGCCGGCTATGGCTACACCTTC. The chain has TRBV5-6 and TRBJ1-2; 12 bases agree with TRBD1. The length of the CDR3 is 16 residues. The germline CDR1 and CDR2 sequences are SGHDT and YYEEEE. V shed 3 bases and J 4 bases; nucleotides not matched to a gene: 7.

This clone was detected once. The chain has TRBV7-9 and TRBJ2-7; perhaps TRBD1 as D (5 bases). The CDR3 is 12 residues long. Per germline, CDR1 SEHNR and CDR2 FQNEAQ (reference sequence). Trimming cost V 4 bases and J 5 bases, with 9 bases left between them. The CDR3: CASSYVTDEQYF. Here the CDR3 DNA reads TGTGCCAGCAGCTACGTGACAGACGAGCAGTACTTC.